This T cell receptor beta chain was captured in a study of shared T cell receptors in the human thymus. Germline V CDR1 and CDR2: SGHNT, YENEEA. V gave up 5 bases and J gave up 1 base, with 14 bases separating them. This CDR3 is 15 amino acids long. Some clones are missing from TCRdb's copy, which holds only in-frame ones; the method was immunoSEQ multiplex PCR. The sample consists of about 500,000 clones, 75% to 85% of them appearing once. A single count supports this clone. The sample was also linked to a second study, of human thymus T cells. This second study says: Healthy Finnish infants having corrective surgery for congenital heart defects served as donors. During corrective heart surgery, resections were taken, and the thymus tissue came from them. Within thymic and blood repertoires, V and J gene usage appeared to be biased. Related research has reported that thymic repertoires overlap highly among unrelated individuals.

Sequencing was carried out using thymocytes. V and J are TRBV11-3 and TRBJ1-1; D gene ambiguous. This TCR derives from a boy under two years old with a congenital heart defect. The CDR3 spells CASSPPGSWNTEAFF. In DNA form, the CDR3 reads TGTGCCAGCAGCCCCCCCGGGTCGTGGAACACTGAAGCTTTCTTT.